This T cell receptor beta chain derives from a study of cytomegalovirus exposure and HLA in healthy donors. Overall study context: The approximately 610 first-cohort repertoires shared a platform with the roughly 120 validation repertoires, as reported in a later analysis.

Sequencing used immunoSEQ multiplex PCR; TCRdb keeps in-frame clones, though not all of them. The sample consists of around 60,000 clones, approximately 95% of them appearing once. Worth noting for this clone: Its target is unknown.

Trimming removed 4 bases from V and 2 bases from J, with 12 bases in between. Germline V gene lookup returns CDR1 SGHNT and CDR2 YYREEE (reference sequence). The CDR3 spans 14 residues. Study-level points and caveats: High specificity and sensitivity for cytomegalovirus status were reported for the classifier. Subsequent analysis revealed that first-cohort TCR clusters tended to co-occur in the 110 or so validation repertoires. The study recorded 150 to 200 TCR beta chains that were cytomegalovirus-associated.

Sequenced sample: PBMCs. The clonotype comes from a woman under 30 in good health and CMV-seronegative. This chain joins TRBV5-4 and TRBJ2-5; tentatively, D is TRBD2 (5 bases). The CDR3 region has the DNA TGTGCCAGCAGCCCCAGCGGAGCACAAGAGACCCAGTACTTC. Protein sequence: CASSPSGAQETQYF.